One and the same sample provided the 5 T cell receptor beta chains below, sequenced in a study of PD-1 blockade in mismatch repair-deficient tumors. Profiling relied on immunoSEQ multiplex PCR, and the TCRdb table lists in-frame clones only, not all of them. The table lists around 40,000 clones, approximately 83% of them singletons. The sequencing used PBMCs, collected around 40 weeks after starting pembrolizumab. These receptors all stem from an adult with mismatch repair-deficient cancer.

CDR3 region: CASSLGPDQPQHF. The DNA for the CDR3 is TGTGCCAGCAGCCTGGGGCCTGATCAGCCCCAGCATTTT. The rearrangement links TRBV11-2 to TRBJ1-5, with a weak D call TRBD1 (5 bases). Trimming took off 5 bases at V and 5 bases at J, with 10 bases between the two ends. Germline V lookup: CDR1 SGHAT, CDR2 FQNNGV. The CDR3 loop spans 13 amino acids.

The gene calls are TRBV11-2 and TRBJ1-5; a possible D gene is TRBD1 (6 bases). This CDR3 is built from 15 residues. V was cut by 1 base and J by 6 bases, with 13 bases left in between. Per the germline V gene, CDR1 is SGHAT and CDR2 is FQNNGV. The CDR3, as DNA: TGTGCCAGCAGCTTAGGAGGGGGGGCTCGTCAGCCCCAGCATTTT. Translating gives CASSLGGGARQPQHF.

This rearrangement joins TRBV7-6 to TRBJ1-3, with 8 positions matching TRBD1. With 5 bases clipped from V and 0 bases from J, the junction kept 9 bases outside the gene matches. The germline CDR1 and CDR2 sequences are SGHVS and FNYEAQ. The CDR3 contains 17 residues. The CDR3 reads CASSPVTGGDSGNTIYF. Written as DNA, the CDR3 is TGTGCCAGCAGCCCGGTTACAGGGGGTGACTCTGGAAACACCATATATTTT.

J is TRBJ2-7 and V is TRBV11-3, with D maybe TRBD2 (6 bases). The germline V and J ends were trimmed by 3 bases and 0 bases, with 12 bases remaining between them. From germline, CDR1 is SGHNT and CDR2 YENEEA. CDR3 size: 15 residues. The CDR3 region is CASSFLAATSYEQYF. CDR3 in DNA: TGTGCCAGCAGCTTCTTAGCGGCAACCTCCTACGAGCAGTACTTC.

This clone was recorded a few times. V usage is TRBV19 and J usage is TRBJ2-7; 10 bases are shared with TRBD2. From germline, CDR1 is LNHDA and CDR2 SQIVND (reference sequence). The V and J ends lost 3 bases and 5 bases, in that order; junction bases with no gene match: 7. This CDR3 is built from 15 residues. Written as DNA, the CDR3 is TGTGCCAGTAGTATGGGGACTAGCGAGATCGACGAGCAGTACTTC. Its protein product is CASSMGTSEIDEQYF.